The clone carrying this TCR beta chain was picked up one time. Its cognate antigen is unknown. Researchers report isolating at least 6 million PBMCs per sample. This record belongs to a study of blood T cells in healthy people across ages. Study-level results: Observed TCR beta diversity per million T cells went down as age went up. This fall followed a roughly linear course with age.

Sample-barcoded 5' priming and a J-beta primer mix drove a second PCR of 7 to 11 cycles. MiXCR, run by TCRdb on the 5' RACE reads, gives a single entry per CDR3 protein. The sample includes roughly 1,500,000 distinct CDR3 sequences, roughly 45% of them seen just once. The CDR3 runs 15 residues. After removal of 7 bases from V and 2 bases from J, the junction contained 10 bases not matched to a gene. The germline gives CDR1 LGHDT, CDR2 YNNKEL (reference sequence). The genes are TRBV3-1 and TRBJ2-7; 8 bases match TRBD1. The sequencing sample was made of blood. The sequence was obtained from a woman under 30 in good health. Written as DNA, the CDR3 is TGTGCCAGCATCCAGTTCGACAGGGGTACCTACGAGCAGTACTTC. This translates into CASIQFDRGTYEQYF.